This passage covers 16 T cell receptor beta chains from one sample sequenced in a study of OX40 agonist ivuxolimab in advanced cancers. Data came from immunoSEQ multiplex PCR; TCRdb stores just in-frame clones and leaves some out. The sample lists tens of thousands of clones; approximately 85% were seen once. Material: CD4+ or CD8+ T cells sorted from blood, obtained in a trial of the OX40 agonist ivuxolimab. These receptors were taken from an adult with an advanced solid tumor such as melanoma, head and neck, liver or kidney cancer.

The V gene is TRBV27, the J gene TRBJ2-2; 9 nucleotides align to TRBD2. The length of the CDR3 is 15 residues. The germline V gene encodes CDR1 MNHEY and CDR2 SMNVEV (reference sequence). Trimming cost V 5 bases and J 7 bases; bases outside gene matches: 8. In nucleotides, the CDR3 is TGTGCCAGCAGTCCCCTCGAAGCGGGGGGCGGGGAGCTGTTTTTT. It is translated as CASSPLEAGGGELFF.

V gene TRBV4-3 combines with J gene TRBJ1-2; D might be TRBD1 (5 bases). The CDR3 spans 16 residues. Germline assignment: CDR1 LGHNA and CDR2 YSLEER. Trimming took 1 base from V and 5 from J, leaving 17 bases between them. The CDR3: CASSQGGPTGRYGYTF. CDR3 DNA: TGCGCCAGCAGCCAAGGTGGTCCTACAGGTCGGTATGGCTACACCTTC.

The J gene is TRBJ2-1, the V gene TRBV11-3; 15 nucleotides align to TRBD2. Germline-derived CDR1 and CDR2 are SGHNT and YENEEA. The CDR3 consists of 17 residues. V dropped 5 bases and J dropped 3; count of bases not matched to a gene: 5. CDR3 loop: CASSPGLAGGYYNEQFF. The DNA of the CDR3 is TGTGCCAGCAGCCCGGGACTAGCGGGGGGATACTACAATGAGCAGTTCTTC.

The V call is TRBV30, the J call TRBJ2-1; 7 bases align to TRBD2. CDR1 GTSNPN and CDR2 SVGIG come from the germline V gene (reference sequence). The CDR3 totals 13 residues. The ends lost 2 bases at V and 10 bases at J; junction bases unmatched: 8. This CDR3 is CAWSHGLEGEQFF. The CDR3 DNA reads as TGTGCCTGGAGTCACGGACTAGAAGGAGAGCAGTTCTTC.

The chain recombines TRBV4-2 with TRBJ1-6; D is perhaps TRBD1 (5 bases). Germline CDR1 LGHNA, CDR2 YNFKEQ. V was clipped by 1 base and J by 3 bases, with 7 bases between them. The CDR3 contains 15 residues. The CDR3 DNA is TGTGCCAGCAGCCAAGTGGGGGGCTATAATTCACCCCTCCACTTT. Protein product: CASSQVGGYNSPLHF.

The V gene is TRBV4-1, the J gene TRBJ2-7; D call uncertain. V lost 1 base and J lost 5, with 12 bases in between. This CDR3 contains 14 residues. Germline V CDR1 and CDR2: MGHRA, YSYEKL. The CDR3 reads CASSQGSHSDEQYF. As DNA, the CDR3 is TGCGCCAGCAGCCAAGGCTCCCACAGTGACGAGCAGTACTTC.

This chain links TRBV6-5 with TRBJ1-3; D not resolved. The germline gives CDR1 MNHEY, CDR2 SVGAGI. CDR3 size: 14 residues. Between the trimmed V and J ends, which lost 2 bases and 4 bases, there was a span of 9 bases. The CDR3 sequence: CASSYTVNGNTIYF. As DNA, the CDR3 is TGTGCCAGCAGTTACACGGTTAACGGAAACACCATATATTTT.

The chain carries TRBV9 and TRBJ2-6, with TRBD1 as a possible D gene (5 bases). Looked up from germline, CDR1 is SGDLS and CDR2 is YYNGEE. This CDR3 contains 16 residues. Trimming removed 4 bases at V and 1 base at J, with 12 bases between. In DNA form, the CDR3 reads TGTGCCAGCAGCCAAGGACACTCATCTGGGGCCAACGTCCTGACTTTC. Its translation is CASSQGHSSGANVLTF.

The count of this clone is one. The V gene is TRBV2, the J gene TRBJ2-2; TRBD2 matches at 7 bases. Trimming removed 6 bases from V and 6 bases from J; junction bases left unmatched: 7. This CDR3 is built from 14 residues. CDR1 is SNHLY and CDR2 is FYNNEI in the germline V gene. CDR3 amino acids: CASRILTSAGELFF. The CDR3 DNA sequence: TGTGCCAGCAGGATTCTAACTAGCGCCGGGGAGCTGTTTTTT.

The CDR3 protein is CASSVAGDTEAFF. The CDR3 DNA is TGTGCCAGCAGCGTAGCAGGCGACACTGAAGCTTTCTTT. The chain employs TRBV9 and TRBJ1-1; D gene ambiguous. The CDR3 sequence is 13 residues long. V was cut by 0 bases and J by 3 bases, with 6 bases left in between. CDR1 and CDR2 (germline): SGDLS, YYNGEE.

This chain links TRBV4-2 with TRBJ1-4; D ambiguous. There are 17 residues in the CDR3. Between the trimmed V and J ends, which lost 0 bases and 0 bases, there was a span of 11 bases. CDR1 and CDR2 (germline): LGHNA, YNFKEQ. In DNA, the CDR3 is TGTGCCAGCAGCCAAGAGGAGTCCAGTACAACTAATGAAAAACTGTTTTTT. As protein: CASSQEESSTTNEKLFF.

The V gene is TRBV28, the J gene TRBJ2-1; D may be TRBD2 (6 bases). Germline V gives CDR1 MDHEN, CDR2 SYDVKM. The CDR3 loop spans 15 amino acids. The ends were cut back, 6 bases at V and 8 bases at J, with 20 bases in the middle. The CDR3 nucleotides read TGTGCCAGCAGCTCTACTGGCCTGGGAGGTCATGAGCAGTTCTTC. Translating gives CASSSTGLGGHEQFF. The full variable domain, completed using reference TRBV28 and TRBJ2-1, is DVKVTQSSRYLVKRTGEKVFLECVQDMDHENMFWYRQDPGLGLRLIYFSYDVKMKEKGDIPEGYSVSREKKERFSLILESASTNQTSMYLCASSSTGLGGHEQFFGPGTRLTVL.

This chain connects TRBV5-1 to TRBJ2-3; possibly TRBD1 for D (6 bases). Germline-derived CDR1 and CDR2 are SGHRS and YFSETQ. Between the trimmed V and J ends, which lost 4 bases and 2 bases, there was a span of 11 bases. This CDR3 has 14 residues. In DNA form, the CDR3 reads TGCGCCAGCAGCACCGGGACACCCACAGATACGCAGTATTTT. Its protein product is CASSTGTPTDTQYF.

The chain is built from TRBV6-5 and TRBJ1-5; D is unclear. Germline CDR1 and CDR2: MNHEY and SVGAGI. The CDR3 has 14 residues. The germline V and J ends were trimmed by 0 bases and 2 bases, with 5 bases remaining between them. The CDR3 loop is CASSYSAGNQPQHF. The CDR3 DNA reads as TGTGCCAGCAGTTACTCGGCAGGCAATCAGCCCCAGCATTTT.

The chain combines TRBV6-5 with TRBJ2-3; D gene unclear. Trimming removed 3 bases at V and 2 bases at J, with 12 bases between. Looked up from germline, CDR1 is MNHEY and CDR2 is SVGAGI. This CDR3 has 15 residues. CDR3 residues: CASSYSGFDTDTQYF. DNA of the CDR3: TGTGCCAGCAGTTATTCAGGTTTCGACACAGATACGCAGTATTTT.

The V and J genes are TRBV6-5 and TRBJ2-3; D is undetermined. Per germline, CDR1 MNHEY and CDR2 SVGAGI. V was pared by 11 bases and J by 2 bases, with 14 bases between. The CDR3 extends over 13 amino acids. The DNA for the CDR3 is TGTGCCGCTAAAGGACCAATCACAGATACGCAGTATTTT. It specifies CAAKGPITDTQYF.